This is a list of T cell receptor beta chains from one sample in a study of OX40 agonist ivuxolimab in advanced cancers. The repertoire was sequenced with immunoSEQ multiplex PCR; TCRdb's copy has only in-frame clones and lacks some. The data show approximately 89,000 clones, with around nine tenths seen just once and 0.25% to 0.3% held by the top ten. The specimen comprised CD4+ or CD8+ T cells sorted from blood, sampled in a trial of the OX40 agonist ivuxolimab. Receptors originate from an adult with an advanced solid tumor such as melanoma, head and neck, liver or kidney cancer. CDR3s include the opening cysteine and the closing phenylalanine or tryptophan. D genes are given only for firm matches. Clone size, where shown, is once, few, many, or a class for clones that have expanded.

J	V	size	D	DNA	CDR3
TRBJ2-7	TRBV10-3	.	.	TGTGCCATCAGTGGGGTACAGGGAGGCGAGCAGTACTTC	CAISGVQGGEQYF
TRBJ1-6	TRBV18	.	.	TGTGCCAGCTCACCAGTTGCTACCAGGGGACCCTCCTATAATTCACCCCTCCACTTT	CASSPVATRGPSYNSPLHF
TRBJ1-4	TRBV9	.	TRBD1	TGTGCCAGCAGCGTGGGACAGGGGGCTGGGTCTAATGAAAAACTGTTTTTT	CASSVGQGAGSNEKLFF
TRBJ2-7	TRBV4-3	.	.	TGCGCCAGCAGCCAAGATACGCAAGGTTACTACGAGCAGTACTTC	CASSQDTQGYYEQYF
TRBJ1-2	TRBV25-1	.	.	TGTGCCAGCAGTGAACCCTCCGTCGGGGGCAGCTACACCTTC	CASSEPSVGGSYTF
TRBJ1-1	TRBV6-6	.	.	TGTGCCAGCAGTTATAGACAGTACACTGAAGCTTTCTTT	CASSYRQYTEAFF
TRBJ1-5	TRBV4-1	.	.	TGCGCCAGCAGCCTAGGGGAAAGGAGCAATCAGCCCCAGCATTTT	CASSLGERSNQPQHF
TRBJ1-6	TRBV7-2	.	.	TGTGCCAGCAGCTTAAGCTGGGGGGGGCCCTGGACACCCCTCCACTTT	CASSLSWGGPWTPLHF
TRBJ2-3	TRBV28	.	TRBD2	TGTGCCAGCAGTCTAGCGGGGACCACAGATACGCAGTATTTT	CASSLAGTTDTQYF
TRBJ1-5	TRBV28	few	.	TGTGCCAGCATGGGTACGATAGGGGAGAGGCAGCCCCAGCATTTT	CASMGTIGERQPQHF
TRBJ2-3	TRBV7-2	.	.	TGTGCCAGCAGCTTAGCCAGCTCCCCCGTGAGAAGGACAGATACGCAGTATTTT	CASSLASSPVRRTDTQYF
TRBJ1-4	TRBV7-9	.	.	TGTGCCAGCAGCTTAGAACCGGAGTATAATGAAAAACTGTTTTTT	CASSLEPEYNEKLFF
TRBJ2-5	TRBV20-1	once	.	TGCAGTGCTAGGGTAGTTGAGACCCAGTACTTC	CSARVVETQYF
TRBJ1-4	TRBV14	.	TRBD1	TGTGCCAGCAGTCGACCGGGACAGGCTAATGAAAAACTGTTTTTT	CASSRPGQANEKLFF
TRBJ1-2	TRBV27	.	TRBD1	TGTGCCAGCAGCATCCGGGACAGGGACTATGGCTACACCTTC	CASSIRDRDYGYTF
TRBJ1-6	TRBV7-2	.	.	TGTGCCAGCAGCTCTTCAGGTACTTCACCCCTCCACTTT	CASSSSGTSPLHF
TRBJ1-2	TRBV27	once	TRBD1	TGTGCCAGCAGGCGGGATTTACAGGGGATTAACTATGGCTACACCTTC	CASRRDLQGINYGYTF
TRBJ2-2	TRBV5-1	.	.	TGCGCCAGCAGCTCTAGTGCGGGGACCGGGGAGCTGTTTTTT	CASSSSAGTGELFF